This T cell receptor beta chain was sequenced for a study of cytomegalovirus exposure and HLA in healthy donors (dated by TCRdb to the late 2010s). With regard to the full study: An earlier analysis of approximately 640 of the donors reported 250 to 300 Gb of sequence data and approximately 110 million unique TCR beta sequences from 150 million to 200 million T cells. An early release that covered roughly 600 HLA-typed donors contained approximately 320 gigabases of sequencing data and roughly 84 million unique TCR sequences. Of the 350 to 450 genotyped donors, 81% fell in the genetic ancestry cluster associated with self-reported Caucasian donors. The study aimed to test whether cataloging public T cell receptors could reveal signatures of past pathogen exposure. The study profiled the T cell repertoires of more than 500 subjects by immunosequencing and related them to cytomegalovirus serostatus. In addition to the first cohort of approximately 670 subjects, a separate validation cohort of under 150 different subjects was used. High-throughput TCR immunosequencing, statistical association of individual TCRs with disease status, and machine learning were combined to predict cytomegalovirus infection status. A later analysis re-analyzed previously published TCR beta repertoires from roughly 630 donors and added high-resolution HLA genotyping to study TCR occurrence patterns. Rather than drawing on any new phenotypic data, the later analysis identified candidate immune exposures from TCR beta sequences and the way those sequences occurred across donors. To decide whether each TCR beta V gene segment behaved as functional or pseudogenic, an earlier analysis of some 540 of the donors relied on high-throughput TCR beta sequencing. Donor age, sex, ethnicity and CMV serostatus were compiled alongside the repertoire data. Genome-wide SNP genotypes for about 65% of the 666 donors were used in a later genetic analysis, which treated that subset as a discovery cohort. All discovery cohort repertoires had been generated using a single sequencing platform. HLA typing covered class I and class II loci at four-digit resolution. The number of typed donors differed by locus: 629-630 for A, B, C, DRB1 and DQB1; 500 to 550 for DQA1; 600 to 610 for DPA1; and 400 to 480 for DPB1. Roughly five DR-DQ haplotypes were handled as single units for association and clustering because linkage in the cohort was strong. Among roughly 400 genotyped donors of the cohort, an average of around 220,000 unique TCR beta nucleotide sequences was sequenced per donor, of which about 20% were non-productive. General findings and caveats noted by the study authors: Some IMGT-functional V segments, including TRBV6-2 and TRBV6-3, could not be distinguished by the 87-base-pair reads and were therefore excluded. At a false discovery rate of 0.05, a later analysis linked about 16,000 TCR beta sequences to specific HLA alleles. According to a later analysis, most CMV-associated TCR beta chains appeared to be HLA-restricted, and the HLA associations seemed to be driven largely by CMV exposure. Across donors, most TCR sequences were observed very rarely, whereas some public TCRs were present in many individuals. Broadly in line with IMGT annotations, most TCR beta V segments showed up in productive rearrangements about 87% or about 30% of the time in an earlier analysis of under 700 of the donors. It was suggested by the authors that the approach could potentially be generalized to other disease states and immunological phenotypes. Assigning TCR associations to individual alleles was difficult when HLA alleles, especially DR and DQ, strongly co-occurred. A later analysis found that HLA-associated TCR beta chains were more clonally expanded and had lower generation probabilities than equally common non-associated chains. Because counts were too low, about 17 rarely observed V segments, including chromosome 9 orphons, were excluded from the earlier analysis of several hundred of the donors. HLA typing was unavailable for some donors at each locus, so association tests used only the typed subset. The study listed 150 to 200 TCR beta chains as associated with cytomegalovirus. According to a later genetic analysis, donors in an Asian-associated ancestry cluster had fewer N-insertions in productive TCRs than the approximately 610-donor mean. Immune exposure information for the cohort was limited to CMV serostatus. A group of highly shared sequence variants was considered likely to be a technical artifact of the sequencing pipeline. The cohort was sequenced for TCR beta chains only, and without alpha or paired-chain data the features that could be detected were limited. Presence/absence analyses assumed roughly uniform sequencing depth across donors, an assumption that may not hold. Cytomegalovirus status was reported to be diagnosed by the classifier with high specificity and sensitivity in both the original and validation cohorts. In a later analysis, TCR association rates were found to vary across HLA loci, with the most associated TCRs seen for DRB1 alleles and the fewest for HLA-C alleles. A further reported finding was that TCR beta sequences accurately predicted the HLA-A and HLA-B alleles for most subjects in the first cohort. Correlated functional status among segregating V segments might be attributable to linkage disequilibrium, but an unknown experimental factor could not be ruled out. A later genetic analysis associated a missense DCLRE1C variant with V-gene and J-gene trimming of TCR beta chains, and an independent cohort replicated the association. According to a later analysis, parvovirus B19, influenza, CMV and Epstein-Barr virus appeared linked to several top co-occurrence clusters. Three of the identified cytomegalovirus-associated TCR beta chains were confirmed in vitro to be specific for cytomegalovirus antigens.

The germline V end is reduced by 8 bases and the J end by 0 bases; junction bases left unmatched: 10. Spanning cysteine to phenylalanine, the CDR3 consists of 16 amino acids. Kept here is only the CDR3 DNA, which spans 48 bases and is read in frame from base 1. CDR1 LNHDA and CDR2 SQIVND were looked up in the germline V gene (reference sequence). In the case of this clone: The clone's antigen remains unknown. No much larger clone exists at a distance of one base, and base qualities are not known.

The library was built by means of the immunoSEQ multiplex PCR assay. The multiplex PCR relied on a mix of 60 forward primers for TCR Vbeta segments and 13 reverse primers for TCR Jbeta segments. The CDR3 region of rearranged TCR beta genes was amplified from genomic DNA with a multiplex PCR assay. On the Illumina HiSeq System, the amplified TCR beta libraries were sequenced as 87-base-pair reads. The paper's processing steps were these. A later analysis tallied tens of millions of unique TCR beta chains across the 600 to 700 repertoires, and approximately 9.9 million of those chains were shared by two or more donors. A nearest-neighbor algorithm error-corrected the raw reads and collapsed the reads into unique sequences, merging closely related sequences to remove PCR and sequencing errors. CDR3 sequences were aligned to IMGT reference sequences to assign V, D and J gene segments. For a sequence to be retained, at least a six-nucleotide match to both a V gene segment and a J gene segment was required. Rearrangements were classified as productive when the CDR3 lacked stop codons and remained in frame with V and J, and all other rearrangements were classified as non-productive. CDR3 was defined by IMGT convention, running from the second conserved V-encoded cysteine to the conserved J-encoded phenylalanine. In an earlier analysis of more than 550 of the donors, sequences lacking an unambiguous match to a single V gene segment were excluded. An earlier analysis of several hundred of the donors called V segments functional above 56.7% productive rearrangements and segregating when the between-donor standard deviation exceeded 5%. A statistical classification framework was developed to diagnose cytomegalovirus status using the catalog of TCR beta chain sequences. In a later analysis, TCR nucleotide sequences were compared against IMGT/GENE-DB human TR gene sequences so that V and J genes could be assigned. In a later analysis, CDR3 sequences and most-parsimonious VDJ recombination scenarios were assigned using the TCRdist pipeline. In a later analysis, each TCR beta chain was defined by its CDR3 amino acid sequence together with its V-gene family, and reads without a unique V-gene family were excluded. In a later analysis, 450 to 600 highly shared, low-generation-probability nucleotide sequences were removed to address suspected cross-contamination and a sequencing artifact. A later analysis calculated a clonal expansion index for each public chain from normalized within-repertoire ranks of inferred template counts. A later analysis computed generation probabilities with a VDJ recombination model fitted to out-of-frame rearrangements, and checked the results against IGoR. In a later analysis, TCR-TCR, TCR-HLA and TCR-CMV co-occurrence was scored with hypergeometric tests, and a repertoire-size bias correction was applied to TCR pairs. In a later analysis, false discovery rates were estimated by permuting HLA or CMV assignments 20 times. In a later analysis, co-occurring TCRs were grouped with DBSCAN, and TCRdist sequence similarity was added when clustering was performed within HLA-allele-positive subsets. Co-occurrence clustering excluded repertoires with fewer than 30,000 or more than 120,000 public chains, plus five with anomalous nucleotide sharing. The immuneACCESS repertoire file appears here via TCRdb, limited to in-frame rearrangements. These files lack a portion of the clones; in checked studies, under half of the deficit traces to unresolved V genes, and the cause of the others is not known. V, J and clone size are those of that table, while D and trimming were read from the DNA. This sample is represented by a few hundred thousand clones; around 80% of them were singletons. The ten biggest clones cover roughly 0.31% of the sample.

In total, roughly 670 healthy bone marrow donors made up the cohort. At the time of sampling, every cohort member was nominally healthy, though immune exposures that went unrecorded were likely present. The donor tested CMV seronegative, placing the donor among the 350 or so seronegative members of the cohort. Every donor gave a peripheral blood sample, and the peripheral blood mononuclear cells from that sample were used for TCR beta sequencing. The Qiagen DNeasy Blood Extraction Kit was used to extract genomic DNA from the blood cell samples. The sample was PBMCs. This chain joins TRBV19 to TRBJ1-5; TRBD1 fits 7 bases in the junction. This TCR was sampled from a girl aged 2 to 10 in good health and CMV-seronegative. The bases are TGTGCCAGTCAAGGTAGGGGGCTCTATAGCAATCAGCCCCAGCATTTT. Its amino acids are CASQGRGLYSNQPQHF.